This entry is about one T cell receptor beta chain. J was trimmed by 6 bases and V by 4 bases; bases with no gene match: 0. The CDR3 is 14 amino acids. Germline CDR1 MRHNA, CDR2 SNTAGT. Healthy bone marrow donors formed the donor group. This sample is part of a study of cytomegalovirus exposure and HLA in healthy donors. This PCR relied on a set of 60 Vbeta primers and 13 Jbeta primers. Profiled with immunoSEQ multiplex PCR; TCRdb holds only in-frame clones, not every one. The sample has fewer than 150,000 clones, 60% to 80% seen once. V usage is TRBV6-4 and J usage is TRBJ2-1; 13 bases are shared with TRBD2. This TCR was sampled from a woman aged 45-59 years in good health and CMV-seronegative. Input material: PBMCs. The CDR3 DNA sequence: TGTGCCAGCAGTGGGACTAGCGGGGGCAATGAGCAGTTCTTC. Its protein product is CASSGTSGGNEQFF.